Shown below are 9 T cell receptor beta chains from a single sample sequenced in a study of blood T cell repertoires in COVID-19. The repertoire was sequenced with immunoSEQ multiplex PCR; TCRdb's copy has only in-frame clones and lacks some. The sample carries 55,000 to 70,000 clones, around 87% recorded once. Sequenced input: peripheral blood. The source of these receptors is a man aged 55 to 70 with acute or convalescent COVID-19.

The genes are TRBV9 and TRBJ2-2; 12 bases map to TRBD2. Looked up from germline, CDR1 is SGDLS and CDR2 is YYNGEE. J gave up 5 bases and V 4 bases, and 12 bases lay outside the gene matches. The CDR3 runs to 18 residues. DNA of the CDR3: TGTGCCAGCAGCACCAGACTAGCGGGGGCTCGATGGACCGGGGAGCTGTTTTTT. It is translated as CASSTRLAGARWTGELFF. Looking up the rest from reference TRBV9 and TRBJ2-2 gives the full variable domain: DSGVTQTPKHLITATGQRVTLRCSPRSGDLSVYWYQQSLDQGLQFLIQYYNGEERAKGNILERFSAQQFPDLHSELNLSSLELGDSALYFCASSTRLAGARWTGELFFGEGSRLTVL.

The rearrangement links TRBV5-6 to TRBJ1-6; 7 nucleotides agree with TRBD1. Germline CDR1 SGHDT, CDR2 YYEEEE. Unmatched junction bases numbered 7, after V lost 0 bases and J lost 7 bases. The CDR3 has 16 amino acids. The CDR3 protein is CASSLDSGGRNSPLHF. In DNA form, the CDR3 reads TGTGCCAGCAGCTTGGATTCAGGGGGAAGAAATTCACCCCTCCACTTT.

This clone was seen once. The rearrangement links TRBV7-6 to TRBJ2-1, with 7 bases lining up with TRBD2. Germline V CDR1 and CDR2: SGHVS, FNYEAQ. V lost 5 bases and J lost 0; bases outside the gene matches: 13. CDR3 length: 18 amino acids. The CDR3 is CASSRGAGKLSSYNEQFF. DNA for the CDR3: TGTGCCAGCAGCAGAGGAGCGGGAAAACTAAGCTCCTACAATGAGCAGTTCTTC.

The V call is TRBV2, the J call TRBJ2-2, with D perhaps matching TRBD2 (6 bases). The length of the CDR3 is 20 residues. In germline, CDR1 is SNHLY, CDR2 FYNNEI. The V and J ends lost 5 bases and 6 bases respectively, with 31 bases between them. CDR3 in amino acids: CASSPSTLTPALGGPGELFF. Here the CDR3 DNA reads TGTGCCAGCAGTCCAAGCACACTTACCCCAGCACTCGGGGGACCCGGGGAGCTGTTTTTT.

This chain uses TRBV6-5 with TRBJ1-2; D not resolved. CDR1 and CDR2 (germline): MNHEY, SVGAGI. The CDR3 is made up of 14 amino acids. Trimming removed 0 bases at V and 8 bases at J, with 13 bases between. The CDR3 DNA is TGTGCCAGCAGTTACTCTCACGGAGGAAGGGGCTACACCTTC. Amino acid sequence: CASSYSHGGRGYTF.

The CDR3 loop reads CASSATTPGTFSNEQFF. CDR3 coding DNA: TGTGCCAGTAGTGCCACGACCCCCGGGACTTTTTCCAATGAGCAGTTCTTC. The chain links TRBV19 to TRBJ2-1, with TRBD2 as a possible D gene (6 bases). V was pared by 5 bases and J by 6 bases, with 23 bases between. Germline lookup yields CDR1 LNHDA and CDR2 SQIVND (reference sequence). The CDR3 runs 17 residues.

The chain carries TRBV27 and TRBJ2-7; D might be TRBD2 (5 bases). With 4 bases removed from V and 6 bases from J, the gap between germline ends came to 19 bases. The CDR3 length is 15 residues. From germline, CDR1 is MNHEY and CDR2 SMNVEV (reference sequence). CDR3 DNA sequence: TGTGCCAGCAGTTCCCCCGGACTCACCTCAGGCGAGCAGTACTTC. As protein: CASSSPGLTSGEQYF.

This chain uses TRBV18 with TRBJ1-5; possible D gene TRBD1, 6 bases. With 3 bases removed from V and 7 bases from J, the gap between germline ends came to 13 bases. Germline V gene lookup returns CDR1 KGHSH and CDR2 LQKENI. The CDR3 consists of 14 residues. CDR3: CASSPGQGQQPQHF. As DNA, the CDR3 is TGTGCCAGCTCACCGGGCCAGGGGCAACAGCCCCAGCATTTT.

CDR3 amino acids: CASSLAIARMETQYF. The CDR3 coding sequence is TGCGCCAGCAGCTTGGCAATAGCGAGGATGGAGACCCAGTACTTC. The rearrangement joins TRBV5-1 to TRBJ2-5; D might be TRBD2 (5 bases). Trimming pared 0 bases from V and 5 bases from J, leaving 14 bases between. The CDR3 length is 15 residues. The V gene's germline CDR1 is SGHRS and CDR2 YFSETQ.